The 32 T cell receptor beta chains given below trace back to one sample, sequenced in a study of control samples from healthy donors and cancer patients. Assay used: immunoSEQ multiplex PCR; TCRdb lists only in-frame clones, some missing. Counted here are 100,000 to 150,000 clones, more than 75% occurring once; the ten biggest clones make up around 8.7%. Sequencing was done on a sample of blood. These receptor sequences come from a man aged 35-49 years in good health.

V is TRBV25-1 and J is TRBJ2-7, with unresolved D. The CDR3 sequence is 11 residues long. The germline V gene encodes CDR1 MGHDK and CDR2 SYGVNS. V lost 5 bases and J 5 bases, leaving 7 bases between the germline ends. The chain's CDR3 is CASSSYHEQYF. The CDR3 coding sequence is TGTGCCAGCAGTTCCTACCACGAGCAGTACTTC.

V and J are TRBV30 and TRBJ1-1; no definite D call. With 5 bases removed from V and 0 bases from J, the gap between germline ends came to 4 bases. The length of the CDR3 is 11 residues. From germline, CDR1 is GTSNPN and CDR2 SVGIG (reference sequence). Here the CDR3 reads CAWAVNTEAFF. In DNA form, the CDR3 reads TGTGCCTGGGCGGTGAACACTGAAGCTTTCTTT.

This clone occurred a few times. The chain links TRBV11-3 to TRBJ1-1, with 8 bases fitting TRBD1. This CDR3 region has 17 residues. The germline gives CDR1 SGHNT, CDR2 YENEEA. V lost 1 base to trimming and J lost 1 base; unmatched junction nucleotides: 8. CDR3 nucleotides: TGTGCCAGCAGCTTAGTCCAGGGGGCAGGTGCGAACACTGAAGCTTTCTTT. Translated: CASSLVQGAGANTEAFF.

The chain joins TRBV29-1 to TRBJ2-1; D is unresolved. The CDR3 extends over 15 amino acids. Germline-derived CDR1 and CDR2 are SQVTM and ANQGSEA. V gave up 5 bases and J gave up 0 bases, with 14 bases separating them. CDR3 bases: TGCAGCGTTTCAACCCTCTTCCTCTCCTACAATGAGCAGTTCTTC. Translation: CSVSTLFLSYNEQFF.

The genes are TRBV4-2 and TRBJ2-6; 7 nucleotides match TRBD1. J lost 0 bases, V lost 0 bases, and 2 bases had no gene match. Germline-derived CDR1 and CDR2 are LGHNA and YNFKEQ. The CDR3 spans 17 residues. The CDR3 nucleotides are TGTGCCAGCAGCCAAGATCGGGACAGCTCTGGGGCCAACGTCCTGACTTTC. Its translation: CASSQDRDSSGANVLTF.

This chain uses TRBV19 with TRBJ2-2, with 10 nucleotides matching TRBD2. From germline, CDR1 is LNHDA and CDR2 SQIVND (reference sequence). This CDR3 region has 14 residues. The ends lost 7 bases at V and 3 bases at J; junction bases unmatched: 2. This CDR3 is CASKLAGDTGELFF. CDR3 nucleotides: TGTGCCAGTAAGCTAGCGGGGGACACCGGGGAGCTGTTTTTT.

The CDR3 DNA reads TGTGCCAGCAGCTCCCGCGGGGGTAATCAGCCCCAGCATTTT. Amino acids: CASSSRGGNQPQHF. The V gene is TRBV7-2, the J gene TRBJ1-5, with a possible D match to TRBD1 (5 bases). The germline V gene encodes CDR1 SGHTA and CDR2 FQGNSA. Trimming shortened V by 4 bases and J by 4 bases, and 11 bases separated the two germline ends. The CDR3 loop spans 14 amino acids. The full variable domain, completed using reference TRBV7-2 and TRBJ1-5, is GAGVSQSPSNKVTEKGKDVELRCDPISGHTALYWYRQSLGQGLEFLIYFQGNSAPDKSGLPSDRFSAERTGGSVSTLTIQRTQQEDSAVYLCASSSRGGNQPQHFGDGTRLSIL.

This clone showed up just once. The chain is built from TRBV25-1 and TRBJ2-1; tentative D call: TRBD1 (6 bases). The V end lost 3 bases, the J end lost 0 bases, and 15 bases lay between the germline ends. Germline CDR1 is MGHDK and CDR2 is SYGVNS. The CDR3 totals 17 residues. The CDR3 sequence is CASSEGTGPSSYNEQFF. CDR3 DNA: TGTGCCAGCAGTGAGGGCACAGGGCCTAGCTCCTACAATGAGCAGTTCTTC.

The rearrangement links TRBV5-1 to TRBJ2-1; weak D call: TRBD1 (5 bases). CDR3 length: 14 residues. Germline CDR1 and CDR2: SGHRS and YFSETQ. Trimming took off 4 bases at V and 8 bases at J, with 16 bases between the two ends. CDR3 sequence: CASSPETVLYEQFF. The CDR3 bases are TGCGCCAGCAGCCCTGAGACAGTTCTTTATGAGCAGTTCTTC.

The rearrangement uses TRBV24-1 and TRBJ2-3, with TRBD2 matching 9 bases. Trimming cost V 4 bases and J 2 bases; bases outside gene matches: 6. CDR1 KGHDR and CDR2 SFDVKD come from the germline V gene. This CDR3 has 16 residues. The CDR3 sequence: CATSDLSGGYTDTQYF. The CDR3 DNA is TGTGCCACCAGTGACCTTAGCGGGGGTTACACAGATACGCAGTATTTT.

The chain is built from TRBV6-5 and TRBJ2-2, with D possibly called TRBD1 or TRBD2 (7 bases each). CDR1 and CDR2 from the germline V gene are MNHEY and SVGAGI. Trimming took 6 bases from V and 6 from J, leaving 14 bases between them. The CDR3 is 14 amino acids. In DNA, the CDR3 is TGTGCCAGCAGGAACGGGGGGACAGCCGGGGAGCTGTTTTTT. Translated, it gives CASRNGGTAGELFF.

The chain links TRBV5-6 to TRBJ1-5; the D is unclear. Trimming cost V 1 base and J 3 bases, with 8 bases left between them. Looked up from germline, CDR1 is SGHDT and CDR2 is YYEEEE. This CDR3 has 14 residues. The DNA for the CDR3 is TGTGCCAGCAGCTTGTGGCAGCTCAATCAGCCCCAGCATTTT. This sequence encodes CASSLWQLNQPQHF. The whole variable domain, filled in from reference TRBV5-6 and TRBJ1-5, reads DAGVTQSPTHLIKTRGQQVTLRCSPKSGHDTVSWYQQALGQGPQFIFQYYEEEERQRGNFPDRFSGHQFPNYSSELNVNALLLGDSALYLCASSLWQLNQPQHFGDGTRLSIL.

The V call is TRBV11-2, the J call TRBJ2-7; no reliable D call. The germline V gene encodes CDR1 SGHAT and CDR2 FQNNGV. The CDR3 has 12 amino acids. Trimming cost V 3 bases and J 7 bases, with 10 bases left between them. In nucleotides, the CDR3 is TGTGCCAGCAGCTTCCCCGGGCGGGAGCAGTACTTC. Amino acids: CASSFPGREQYF.

The chain employs TRBV5-1 and TRBJ2-4; the D gene is possibly TRBD1 (6 bases). This CDR3 region has 16 residues. In germline, CDR1 is SGHRS, CDR2 YFSETQ. V lost 4 bases to trimming and J lost 0 bases, with 14 bases between them. This CDR3 reads CASSTGQKLAKNIQYF. Here the CDR3 DNA reads TGCGCCAGCAGCACCGGACAGAAACTAGCCAAAAACATTCAGTACTTC.

V usage is TRBV18 and J usage is TRBJ2-7; 11 bases align to TRBD1. V dropped 3 bases and J dropped 1; count of bases not matched to a gene: 2. The CDR3 has 15 residues. Germline CDR1 and CDR2: KGHSH and LQKENI. CDR3 nucleotide sequence: TGTGCCAGCTCACCGGACAGGGGGCCTTCCTACGAGCAGTACTTC. It encodes CASSPDRGPSYEQYF. Using reference TRBV18 and TRBJ2-7 for the parts outside the CDR3, the full variable domain is NAGVMQNPRHLVRRRGQEARLRCSPMKGHSHVYWYRQLPEEGLKFMVYLQKENIIDESGMPKERFSAEFPKEGPSILRIQQVVRGDSAAYFCASSPDRGPSYEQYFGPGTRLTVT.

This chain joins TRBV27 and TRBJ2-7, with 8 positions matching TRBD1. This CDR3 region has 12 residues. The V and J ends lost 5 bases and 4 bases, in that order; junction bases with no gene match: 1. Germline V gene sequence: CDR1 MNHEY, CDR2 SMNVEV (reference sequence). The CDR3 protein is CASSRDRYEQYF. For the CDR3, the DNA is TGTGCCAGCAGTCGGGACAGGTACGAGCAGTACTTC.

The chain has TRBV11-3 and TRBJ2-3; 8 bases are a match to TRBD1. Germline values: CDR1 SGHNT, CDR2 YENEEA. The V and J ends lost 3 bases and 1 base, in that order; junction bases with no gene match: 6. This CDR3 has 16 amino acids. Here the CDR3 reads CASSFQGAYGTDTQYF. Here the CDR3 DNA reads TGTGCCAGCAGCTTCCAGGGGGCATACGGCACAGATACGCAGTATTTT. Together with reference TRBV11-3 and TRBJ2-3, the CDR3 gives the full variable domain: EAGVVQSPRYKIIEKKQPVAFWCNPISGHNTLYWYLQNLGQGPELLIRYENEEAVDDSQLPKDRFSAERLKGVDSTLKIQPAELGDSAVYLCASSFQGAYGTDTQYFGPGTRLTVL.

This sequence joins TRBV6-2 or TRBV6-3 and TRBJ1-1; no firm D call. Trimming took off 1 base at V and 2 bases at J, with 11 bases between the two ends. Germline V gene sequence: CDR1 MNHEY, CDR2 SVGEGT. CDR3 size: 15 residues. The CDR3 reads CASSYLTPPNTEAFF. The CDR3, as DNA: TGTGCCAGCAGTTACTTGACACCTCCCAACACTGAAGCTTTCTTT.

This clone has just a few counts. The J gene is TRBJ2-3, the V gene TRBV7-2; 9 bases are shared with TRBD2. The CDR3 runs 17 residues. Looked up from germline, CDR1 is SGHTA and CDR2 is FQGNSA. The V segment lost 4 bases and the J segment 2 bases; nucleotides outside the gene matches: 10. The CDR3 loop reads CASSSPPGLAVTDTQYF. CDR3 sequence (DNA): TGTGCCAGCAGCTCCCCGCCGGGACTAGCCGTCACAGATACGCAGTATTTT.

The chain employs TRBV10-2 and TRBJ1-1; TRBD1 is a possible D gene (5 bases). The CDR3 length is 15 residues. The V gene's germline CDR1 is WSHSY and CDR2 SAAADI. The V gene lost 1 base and the J gene lost 5 bases, with 14 bases spanning the gap. The DNA for the CDR3 is TGCGCCAGCAGTGAGTTTAAGGGGCTGGGGACTGAAGCTTTCTTT. Its translation: CASSEFKGLGTEAFF.

CDR3 residues: CASSPDIYGYTF. The CDR3 DNA reads as TGTGCCAGCAGCCCAGACATCTATGGCTACACCTTC. The gene calls are TRBV7-9 and TRBJ1-2; D remains unclear. Trimming removed 5 bases from V and 4 bases from J, with 8 bases in between. The CDR3 sequence is 12 residues long. CDR1 and CDR2 from the germline V gene are SEHNR and FQNEAQ (reference sequence).

The rearrangement links TRBV9 to TRBJ2-7; 9 bases are shared with TRBD2. Germline assignment: CDR1 SGDLS and CDR2 YYNGEE. Unmatched junction bases numbered 4, after V lost 0 bases and J lost 3 bases. The CDR3 loop spans 15 amino acids. The CDR3 DNA follows: TGTGCCAGCAGCGTAGGAAATAGCGGGGGCTACGAGCAGTACTTC. Encoded protein: CASSVGNSGGYEQYF.

This clone appeared once. CDR3 protein: CASSANYRGHGSPLHF. In nucleotides, the CDR3 is TGTGCCAGCAGCGCGAACTACAGGGGGCACGGTTCACCCCTCCACTTT. The chain recombines TRBV9 with TRBJ1-6; 9 nucleotides line up with TRBD1. The CDR3 runs 16 residues. V was pared by 3 bases and J by 9 bases, with 10 bases of the junction left unmatched. Per germline, CDR1 SGDLS and CDR2 YYNGEE.

V is TRBV7-8 and J is TRBJ1-1, with D possibly TRBD1 on 5 matching bases. This CDR3 is 15 amino acids long. Germline loops: CDR1 SGHVS, CDR2 FQNEAQ. V was pared by 1 base and J by 2 bases, with 11 bases between. The chain's CDR3 is CASSLVQGVNTEAFF. The CDR3 region has the DNA TGTGCCAGCAGCTTAGTTCAGGGCGTCAACACTGAAGCTTTCTTT.

V gene TRBV7-9 combines with J gene TRBJ2-3, with a weak D call TRBD1 (6 bases). Germline V gives CDR1 SEHNR, CDR2 FQNEAQ (reference sequence). V dropped 3 bases and J dropped 4 bases, with 8 bases sitting between them. CDR3 size: 13 residues. CDR3 in DNA: TGTGCCAGCAGCTTCGAGGGGGCAGATACGCAGTATTTT. As protein: CASSFEGADTQYF. Complete variable domain (other parts from reference TRBV7-9 and TRBJ2-3): DTGVSQNPRHKITKRGQNVTFRCDPISEHNRLYWYRQTLGQGPEFLTYFQNEAQLEKSRLLSDRFSAERPKGSFSTLEIQRTEQGDSAMYLCASSFEGADTQYFGPGTRLTVL.

This sequence joins TRBV30 and TRBJ2-1; 10 positions agree with TRBD2. The CDR3 contains 15 residues. The germline V gene encodes CDR1 GTSNPN and CDR2 SVGIG (reference sequence). J gave up 0 bases and V 6 bases, and 5 bases lay outside the gene matches. DNA for the CDR3: TGTGCCTGCTCTAGCGGGGGCCTCTCCTACAATGAGCAGTTCTTC. Its translation: CACSSGGLSYNEQFF.

This clone was seen more than once but under ten times. V usage is TRBV3-1 (or the pseudogene TRBV3-2) and J usage is TRBJ1-5; TRBD1 matches 8 bases. CDR1 LGHDT and CDR2 YNNKEL come from the germline V gene (reference sequence). With 6 bases clipped from V and 1 base from J, the junction kept 2 bases outside the gene matches. The CDR3 is 14 amino acids. CDR3 sequence reads: CASSQGASNQPQHF. The CDR3 DNA is TGTGCCAGCAGTCAGGGGGCAAGCAATCAGCCCCAGCATTTT.

The chain carries TRBV11-2 and TRBJ1-6; D might be TRBD1 (6 bases). The CDR3 sequence is 15 residues long. Germline lookup yields CDR1 SGHAT and CDR2 FQNNGV. The V end was cut by 0 bases, the J end by 10 bases, with 13 bases between. The CDR3 loop reads CASSLEAGVSSPLHF. DNA for the CDR3: TGTGCCAGCAGCTTAGAAGCAGGGGTGTCATCACCCCTCCACTTT.

The rearrangement joins TRBV14 to TRBJ2-3; D gene uncertain. Looked up from germline, CDR1 is SGHDN and CDR2 is FVKESK. V was shortened by 0 bases and J by 8 bases, with 15 bases between the two germline ends. CDR3 length: 15 amino acids. CDR3: CASSQDLRTAGTQYF. The CDR3 region has the DNA TGTGCCAGCAGCCAAGATCTGAGGACGGCCGGTACGCAGTATTTT. The whole variable domain, remainder taken from reference TRBV14 and TRBJ2-3, is EAGVTQFPSHSVIEKGQTVTLRCDPISGHDNLYWYRRVMGKEIKFLLHFVKESKQDESGMPNNRFLAERTGGTYSTLKVQPAELEDSGVYFCASSQDLRTAGTQYFGPGTRLTVL.

The V call is TRBV4-3, the J call TRBJ1-2, with 11 positions matching TRBD1. The CDR3 sequence is 15 residues long. The ends lost 3 bases at V and 7 bases at J; junction bases unmatched: 7. Germline V gives CDR1 LGHNA, CDR2 YSLEER. In DNA form, the CDR3 reads TGCGCCAGCAGCCAGGAAGGGACAGGGGGTTTTGGCTACACCTTC. The encoded protein is CASSQEGTGGFGYTF.

The chain carries TRBV5-1 and TRBJ1-1; D unclear. The CDR3 consists of 13 residues. Trimming left V 3 bases short and J 3 bases short, with 9 bases between. CDR1 and CDR2 from the germline V gene are SGHRS and YFSETQ. The CDR3 sequence is CASSSVFDTEAFF. CDR3 coding DNA: TGCGCCAGCAGCTCCGTTTTCGACACTGAAGCTTTCTTT.

The V call is TRBV24-1, the J call TRBJ1-4; D is ambiguous. Per the germline V gene, CDR1 is KGHDR and CDR2 is SFDVKD. CDR3 length: 15 amino acids. Deletions cut 4 bases from V and 0 bases from J, with 8 bases between. The CDR3: CATSDGSSTNEKLFF. The CDR3 nucleotides read TGTGCCACCAGTGACGGCAGCTCAACTAATGAAAAACTGTTTTTT.